One and the same sample provided the 4 T cell receptor beta chains below, sequenced in a study of CD8 T cells in ankylosing spondylitis. TCRdb processed the 5' RACE reads anew with MiXCR; each CDR3 protein has one entry. The sample lists 250,000 to 350,000 distinct CDR3 sequences; roughly 20% were seen once. Sequencing was done on a sample of blood, either unsorted or a sorted T cell fraction (not recorded which). These receptors were collected from a male donor with ankylosing spondylitis or in good health (not recorded which).

This clonotype was counted only a few times. The CDR3 nucleotides read TGTGCCAGCGGGACAGGTCAGACTGAAGCTTTCTTT. Its translation: CASGTGQTEAFF. The rearrangement joins TRBV27 to TRBJ1-1; TRBD1 aligns across 8 bases. V was clipped by 8 bases and J by 5 bases; unmatched bases: 4. Per germline, CDR1 MNHEY and CDR2 SMNVEV (reference sequence). This CDR3 has 12 residues.

This rearrangement joins TRBV20-1 to TRBJ2-5; D is undetermined. The CDR3 totals 12 residues. Per the germline V gene, CDR1 is DFQATT and CDR2 is SNEGSKA (reference sequence). Trimming took 4 bases from V and 1 from J, leaving 7 bases between them. CDR3: CSAKIAQETQYF. The CDR3 bases are TGCAGTGCTAAGATTGCCCAAGAGACCCAGTACTTC.

This chain joins TRBV12-3 or TRBV12-4 and TRBJ2-3; TRBD2 agrees at 9 bases. The CDR3 has 17 residues. Germline trimming cut 7 bases from V and 0 bases from J; bases unmatched to any gene: 11. In DNA, the CDR3 is TGTGCCAGCACCACCCTAGTGCGGGGGGGGAGCACAGATACGCAGTATTTT. It translates to CASTTLVRGGSTDTQYF.

The rearrangement uses TRBV7-8 and TRBJ2-3; D possibly corresponds to TRBD2 (6 bases). The germline V and J ends were trimmed by 5 bases and 1 base, with 16 bases remaining between them. The germline V gene encodes CDR1 SGHVS and CDR2 FQNEAQ. The CDR3 runs to 16 residues. CDR3 in amino acids: CASSPSAGMGTDTQYF. The CDR3, as DNA: TGTGCCAGCAGCCCCTCGGCGGGAATGGGCACAGATACGCAGTATTTT.